The 17 T cell receptor beta chains given below trace back to one sample, sequenced in a study of vaccination and CD4 T cells after COVID-19. Their recognized antigens are unknown. Treatment reported: roughly ten-day PBMC culture with coronavirus spike peptide pools or control peptides (ViraFEST assay). The Oncomine TCR Beta short-read assay was applied to DNA of cultured CD4+ T cells. In TCRdb, the PCR reads were re-called with MiXCR into one record per CDR3 protein. The repertoire holds approximately 16,000 distinct CDR3 sequences, with 45% to 60% as singletons. Sequencing was carried out using CD4+ T cells from blood, cultured in vitro. The receptors come from a human donor who had recovered from COVID-19.

The rearrangement uses TRBV6-2 or TRBV6-3 and TRBJ1-1; D possibly corresponds to TRBD1 (5 bases). Trimming took off 6 bases at V and 0 bases at J, with 14 bases between the two ends. The CDR3 has 15 amino acids. Looked up from germline, CDR1 is MNHEY and CDR2 is SVGEGT. Here the CDR3 DNA reads TGTGCCAGCAGACGAGGGGTGAGGATGAACACTGAAGCTTTCTTT. Translating it yields CASRRGVRMNTEAFF.

This chain joins TRBV19 and TRBJ2-1; 8 nucleotides align to TRBD2. Unmatched junction bases numbered 4, after V lost 3 bases and J lost 3 bases. CDR1 and CDR2 from the germline V gene are LNHDA and SQIVND (reference sequence). CDR3 length: 15 amino acids. The CDR3 reads CASSITGGGYNEQFF. CDR3 DNA: TGTGCCAGTAGTATCACGGGAGGGGGCTACAATGAGCAGTTCTTC.

The chain combines TRBV5-1 with TRBJ1-2; the D gene is possibly TRBD1 (5 bases). Germline V gene sequence: CDR1 SGHRS, CDR2 YFSETQ. Trimming pared 1 base from V and 4 bases from J, leaving 20 bases between. This CDR3 region has 17 residues. CDR3 loop: CASSLWGDLDPSYGYTF. CDR3 DNA sequence: TGCGCCAGCAGCTTGTGGGGCGACCTGGACCCCTCCTATGGCTACACCTTC.

The J gene is TRBJ2-5, the V gene TRBV7-9, with D perhaps matching TRBD1 (6 bases). The CDR3 has 13 amino acids. Germline values: CDR1 SEHNR, CDR2 FQNEAQ (reference sequence). Trimming took off 8 bases at V and 4 bases at J, with 14 bases between the two ends. The CDR3 region is CASGRGRGETQYF. CDR3 bases: TGTGCCAGCGGCAGGGGCAGGGGAGAGACCCAGTACTTC.

The V and J genes are TRBV6-5 and TRBJ1-1, with D unclear. CDR1 and CDR2 (germline): MNHEY, SVGAGI. The CDR3 is 13 amino acids. Trimming cost V 4 bases and J 1 base, with 7 bases left between them. CDR3 sequence: CASSSGPNTEAFF. The CDR3 region has the DNA TGTGCCAGCAGTTCAGGTCCGAACACTGAAGCTTTCTTT.

This clonotype came up once. The genes are TRBV19 and TRBJ1-2; no clear D gene. The V and J ends lost 2 bases and 0 bases respectively, with 4 bases between them. The CDR3 runs 13 residues. Germline V lookup: CDR1 LNHDA, CDR2 SQIVND (reference sequence). The DNA of the CDR3 is TGTGCCAGTAGTATATCGGCTAACTATGGCTACACCTTC. Residues: CASSISANYGYTF.

This rearrangement joins TRBV21-1 to TRBJ1-5; no check of the table's D call, TRBD1, against the DNA was made. TRBV21-1 is a documented pseudogene. CDR3 length: 19 residues. This CDR3 is CASNLGDRTGENSNQPQHF. The DNA of the CDR3 is TGTGCCAGCAACCTAGGAGACCGGACAGGGGAGAATAGCAATCAGCCCCAGCATTTT.

The chain employs TRBV6-2 or TRBV6-3 and TRBJ1-6; D call uncertain. This CDR3 is 15 amino acids long. Germline V lookup: CDR1 MNHEY, CDR2 SVGEGT. The ends were cut back, 6 bases at V and 7 bases at J, with 16 bases in the middle. CDR3 bases: TGTGCCAGCAGGCGGTCCTCCGAAGGGAATTCACCCCTCCACTTT. Its protein product is CASRRSSEGNSPLHF.

The chain carries TRBV19 and TRBJ1-3; TRBD1 is a possible D gene (5 bases). The V gene lost 4 bases and the J gene lost 4 bases, with 14 bases spanning the gap. This CDR3 region has 15 residues. Germline CDR1 reads LNHDA; CDR2 reads SQIVND (reference sequence). In nucleotides, the CDR3 is TGTGCCAGTAGTACCATCAGGGTAATCGGAAACACCATATATTTT. It yields the protein CASSTIRVIGNTIYF.

This clonotype was seen a few times. The rearrangement joins TRBV27 to TRBJ2-3; TRBD1 matches 10 bases. V shed 7 bases, J shed 5 bases, and the junction held 12 bases outside the gene matches. Germline CDR1 MNHEY, CDR2 SMNVEV (reference sequence). The CDR3 has 16 amino acids. The CDR3 nucleotides read TGTGCCAGCACTTTGTTCGGGACAGGGGTAGGAGATACGCAGTATTTT. Its translation is CASTLFGTGVGDTQYF.

This clonotype came up once. J is TRBJ2-1 and V is TRBV7-8; D is unresolved. This CDR3 spans 17 amino acids. CDR1 and CDR2 from the germline V gene are SGHVS and FQNEAQ. Trimming shortened V by 1 base and J by 7 bases, and 20 bases separated the two germline ends. This CDR3 reads CASSLDGRALGHNEQFF. CDR3 DNA sequence: TGTGCCAGCAGCTTAGATGGTAGGGCCCTGGGCCATAATGAGCAGTTCTTC. The full variable domain, its missing parts supplied by reference TRBV7-8 and TRBJ2-1, is GAGVSQSPRYKVAKRGQDVALRCDPISGHVSLFWYQQALGQGPEFLTYFQNEAQLDKSGLPSDRFFAERPEGSVSTLKIQRTQQEDSAVYLCASSLDGRALGHNEQFFGPGTRLTVL.

The chain employs TRBV6-2 or TRBV6-3 and TRBJ1-1, with 7 bases aligning to TRBD1. The junction had 4 bases not matched to a gene; V was cut back by 0 bases and J by 6 bases. The length of the CDR3 is 14 residues. CDR1 and CDR2 (germline): MNHEY, SVGEGT. The CDR3 reads CASSYSSTGAEAFF. CDR3 DNA sequence: TGTGCCAGCAGTTACTCGAGTACAGGGGCTGAAGCTTTCTTT.

The chain is built from TRBV7-3 and TRBJ1-5; 7 bases agree with TRBD1. V lost 5 bases, J lost 2 bases, and 3 bases stayed unmatched. The CDR3 sequence is 14 residues long. Per germline, CDR1 SGHTA and CDR2 FQGTGA. CDR3 in DNA: TGTGCCAGCAGCCCCAGGGGGGGCAATCAGCCCCAGCATTTT. Amino acids: CASSPRGGNQPQHF.

The chain recombines TRBV24-1 with TRBJ1-2; perhaps TRBD1 as D (6 bases). Germline V gives CDR1 KGHDR, CDR2 SFDVKD. V was pared by 5 bases and J by 5 bases, with 11 bases between. CDR3 length equals 13 residues. The DNA for the CDR3 is TGTGCCACCAGTGGGGAGGGGACATATGGCTACACCTTC. Translating it yields CATSGEGTYGYTF.

This rearrangement joins TRBV7-3 to TRBJ2-7; D remains ambiguous. V shed 5 bases and J shed 2 bases, with 19 bases lying between them. This CDR3 contains 16 residues. CDR1 and CDR2 from the germline V gene are SGHTA and FQGTGA. The CDR3 DNA reads TGTGCCAGCAGCCCGACCGTTGGAAGAACCACCTACGAGCAGTACTTC. Amino acids: CASSPTVGRTTYEQYF.

V and J are TRBV14 and TRBJ2-7, with D possibly matching TRBD2 (6 bases). In germline, CDR1 is SGHDN, CDR2 FVKESK. The CDR3 extends over 15 amino acids. V dropped 1 base and J dropped 2 bases, with 12 bases sitting between them. The CDR3 DNA follows: TGTGCCAGCAGCCAAGGGTTAGCGGCCACCTACGAGCAGTACTTC. It encodes CASSQGLAATYEQYF.

About this clonotype itself: An end of the junction differs from the germline gene, which may be a read error. This chain joins TRBV10-2 and TRBJ1-1; D gene unclear. This CDR3 has 13 residues. Per the germline V gene, CDR1 is WSHSY and CDR2 is SAAADI. The CDR3 loop reads CASRESGPAEAFF. Here the CDR3 DNA reads TGCGCCAGCAGAGAGTCTGGGCCCGCTGAAGCTTTCTTT.